This is a list of T cell receptor beta chains from one sample in a study of shared clonotypes between healthy human individuals. Method: immunoSEQ multiplex PCR; TCRdb's copy keeps in-frame clones and lacks some. The data hold roughly 1 million clones, with about 80% observed a single time. The sample taken for sequencing was memory CD4+ T cells sorted from blood. Receptor source: a man between 18 and 35 years old in good health. Both conserved end residues are part of each CDR3. The D gene is left open where the match is weak. Clone size is shown for a subset of rows, as once, few, many or a class of expanded clone.

D gene	clone size	CDR3 length	V gene	J gene	CDR3 protein	CDR3 DNA
NA	NA	14	TRBV5-1	TRBJ2-3	CASRRDGDTDTQYF	TGCGCCAGCCGTCGGGACGGGGACACAGATACGCAGTATTTT
NA	NA	13	TRBV5-4	TRBJ1-2	CASSADSNYGYTF	TGTGCCAGCAGTGCCGATTCTAACTATGGCTACACCTTC
NA	NA	13	TRBV4-3	TRBJ2-7	CASSQDTWDEQYF	TGCGCCAGCAGCCAAGATACCTGGGACGAGCAGTACTTC
NA	NA	13	TRBV5-1	TRBJ2-7	CASSLVLGRAQYF	TGCGCCAGCAGCCTCGTCCTGGGGCGAGCGCAGTACTTC
TRBD1	NA	13	TRBV9	TRBJ2-1	CASQGAPNNEQFF	TGTGCCAGCCAGGGGGCGCCCAACAATGAGCAGTTCTTC
NA	NA	16	TRBV7-2	TRBJ2-2	CASRGGASEYTGELFF	TGTGCCAGCAGGGGCGGGGCTAGCGAATACACCGGGGAGCTGTTTTTT
NA	NA	15	TRBV4-1	TRBJ1-1	CASSQGEREPGEAFF	TGCGCCAGCAGCCAAGGGGAGCGTGAGCCCGGGGAAGCTTTCTTT
NA	NA	15	TRBV4-3	TRBJ2-5	CASSQDGGMHATQYF	TGCGCCAGCAGCCAAGATGGCGGGATGCACGCGACCCAGTACTTC
NA	few	13	TRBV30	TRBJ1-2	CAWSVRADHGYTF	TGTGCCTGGAGTGTACGGGCGGACCATGGCTACACCTTC
TRBD2	NA	15	TRBV27	TRBJ2-3	CASAGTSGGRDTQYF	TGTGCCAGCGCTGGGACTAGCGGGGGTCGTGATACGCAGTATTTT
NA	NA	14	TRBV18	TRBJ2-7	CASSEAGLPYEQYF	TGTGCCAGCTCAGAAGCGGGCCTTCCCTACGAGCAGTACTTC
TRBD2	NA	14	TRBV7-9	TRBJ2-1	CASRPAGTSNEQFF	TGTGCCAGCAGGCCGGCCGGGACTAGCAATGAGCAGTTCTTC
TRBD1	NA	16	TRBV10-2	TRBJ1-5	CASAENRGGRVQPQHF	TGCGCCAGCGCAGAGAACAGGGGGGGAAGGGTTCAGCCCCAGCATTTT
NA	once	13	TRBV19	TRBJ1-1	CASSIRGNTEAFF	TGTGCCAGTAGTATAAGAGGGAACACTGAAGCTTTCTTT
TRBD2	NA	16	TRBV4-2	TRBJ2-1	CASSQAGLAGTNEQFF	TGTGCCAGCAGCCAAGCGGGACTAGCGGGGACCAATGAGCAGTTCTTC
NA	NA	14	TRBV5-1	TRBJ1-1	CASSIIGMDTEAFF	TGCGCCAGCAGTATAATAGGGATGGACACTGAAGCTTTCTTT
TRBD1	few	14	TRBV19	TRBJ1-2	CASRRDSLNYGYTF	TGTGCCAGTAGGCGGGACAGCCTTAACTATGGCTACACCTTC
NA	few	14	TRBV18	TRBJ2-5	CASSPTGSRETQYF	TGTGCCAGCTCACCAACGGGGAGCAGGGAGACCCAGTACTTC
NA	NA	11	TRBV6-5	TRBJ2-7	CASSWGETQYF	TGTGCCAGCAGTTGGGGAGAGACGCAGTACTTC
NA	NA	15	TRBV4-3	TRBJ2-1	CASSYSESGYNEQFF	TGCGCCAGCAGTTATAGCGAGAGTGGATACAATGAGCAGTTCTTC
TRBD2	NA	16	TRBV28	TRBJ2-3	CASSWGTSGSTDTQYF	TGTGCCAGCAGTTGGGGGACTAGCGGGAGCACAGATACGCAGTATTTT
NA	few	14	TRBV4-3	TRBJ2-7	CASSHELEFNEQYF	TGCGCCAGCAGCCATGAACTAGAGTTCAACGAGCAGTACTTC